This TCR beta chain was identified in a study of blood T cell repertoires in COVID-19. In the study overall: Material from acute and convalescent COVID-19 was sourced from the United States, Italy and Spain. Sources were T cells, B-cell-depleted T cells, or PBMCs; the material itself was cDNA or gDNA.

Per the original methods: Counts of nucleated cells, estimated from reference gene primer amplification, were obtained. Libraries were prepared by immunoSEQ multiplex PCR; TCRdb keeps only in-frame clonotypes and omits some of them. The DNA gave D and trimming, while V, J and clone size come from that table. The data hold some 670,000 clones, with around 90% observed a single time. This CDR3 is 13 amino acids long. The germline V gene has CDR1 SGHRS and CDR2 YFSETQ. V trimming: 4 bases; J trimming: 9 bases; junction bases outside the gene matches: 7. The material sequenced was peripheral blood. The clonotype comes from a woman under 30 with acute or convalescent COVID-19. This chain uses TRBV5-1 with TRBJ1-3; 7 bases align to TRBD1. DNA for the CDR3: TGCGCCAGCAGCCCCGACAGGGCCGGCACCATATATTTT. Protein product: CASSPDRAGTIYF.